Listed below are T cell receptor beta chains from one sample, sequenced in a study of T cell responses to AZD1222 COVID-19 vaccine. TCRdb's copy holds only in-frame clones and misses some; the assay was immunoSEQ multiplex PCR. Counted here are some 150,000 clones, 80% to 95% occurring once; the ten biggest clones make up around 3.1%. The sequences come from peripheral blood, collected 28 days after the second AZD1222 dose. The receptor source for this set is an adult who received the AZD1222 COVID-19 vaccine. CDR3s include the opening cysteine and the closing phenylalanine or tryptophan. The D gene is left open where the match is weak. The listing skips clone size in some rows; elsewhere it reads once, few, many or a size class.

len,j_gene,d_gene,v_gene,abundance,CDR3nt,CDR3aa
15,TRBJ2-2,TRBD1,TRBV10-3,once,TGTGCCGTACGGGGACAGAGGGGACCGGGCGGGGAGCTGTTTTTT,CAVRGQRGPGGELFF
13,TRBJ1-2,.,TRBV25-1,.,TGTGCCAGCAGTGACAGGGTGACCCATGGCTACACCTTC,CASSDRVTHGYTF
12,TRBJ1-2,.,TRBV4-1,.,TGCGCCAGCAGCCAAGATTCCGTCAGACGCACCTTC,CASSQDSVRRTF
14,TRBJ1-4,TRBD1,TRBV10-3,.,TGTGCCATCCATCCCGGGACAGGAAGTGAAAAACTGTTTTTT,CAIHPGTGSEKLFF
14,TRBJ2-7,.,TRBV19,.,TGTGCCAGTAGTGTAAAGGGGGACACCTACGAGCAGTACTTC,CASSVKGDTYEQYF
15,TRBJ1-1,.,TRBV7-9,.,TGTGCCAGCAGCCCCCGGTTGCCTGCGGAAACTGAAGCTTTCTTT,CASSPRLPAETEAFF
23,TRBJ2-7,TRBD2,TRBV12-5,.,TGTGCTAGTGGTTCGACGGGGGGACGAGGGGAGGGGAGTAGTACTTACTTTTCCTACGAGCAGTACTTC,CASGSTGGRGEGSSTYFSYEQYF
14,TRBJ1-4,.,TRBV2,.,TGTGCCTCCCAATTCTTCACAACTAATGAAAAACTGTTTTTT,CASQFFTTNEKLFF
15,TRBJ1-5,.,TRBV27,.,TGTGCCAGCCGATTGGTGGCAGATAGCAATCAGCCCCAGCATTTT,CASRLVADSNQPQHF
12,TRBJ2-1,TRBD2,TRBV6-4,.,TGTGCCAGCAGTGGTTTAGCGGGAGATAAGTTCTTC,CASSGLAGDKFF
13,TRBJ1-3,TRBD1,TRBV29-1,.,TGCAGCGTCCACGGGACAGGTGCCGACACCATATATTTT,CSVHGTGADTIYF
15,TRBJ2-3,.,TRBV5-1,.,TGCGCCAGCAGCTTGGGACAGGTAGACACAGATACGCAGTATTTT,CASSLGQVDTDTQYF
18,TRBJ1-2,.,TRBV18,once,TGTGCCAGCTCACCCCTGTCCCGGGACTGGGGGCGCGGGTATGGCTACACCTTC,CASSPLSRDWGRGYGYTF
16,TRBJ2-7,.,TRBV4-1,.,TGCGCCAGCAGCCAACGGGGGACGGCGAACTCCTACGAGCAGTACTTC,CASSQRGTANSYEQYF
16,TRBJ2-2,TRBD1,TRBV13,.,TGTGCCAGCAGCCCCTGGACAGGTTCTCGCACCGGGGAGCTGTTTTTT,CASSPWTGSRTGELFF
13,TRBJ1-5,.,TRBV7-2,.,TGTGCCAGCAGCTTAGCAGAAAATCAGCCCCAGCATTTT,CASSLAENQPQHF
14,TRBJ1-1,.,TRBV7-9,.,TGTGCCAGCAGCCCCGAGGCGGCCCCCACTGAAGCTTTCTTT,CASSPEAAPTEAFF
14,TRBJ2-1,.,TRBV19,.,TGTGCCAGAAACCGATGGACGGAGGACAATGAGCAGTTCTTC,CARNRWTEDNEQFF
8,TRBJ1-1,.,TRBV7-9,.,TGTGCCAGCACTGAAGCTTTCTTT,CASTEAFF
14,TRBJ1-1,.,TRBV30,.,TGTGCCTGGACCCGAAGCCACCGGGACACTGAAGCTTTCTTT,CAWTRSHRDTEAFF
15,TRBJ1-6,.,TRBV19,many,TGTGCCAGTAGGAGCGACAGGACCTTTAATTCACCCCTCCACTTT,CASRSDRTFNSPLHF
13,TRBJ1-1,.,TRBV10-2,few,TGCGCCAGCAGGCAATTCCCGAACACTGAAGCTTTCTTT,CASRQFPNTEAFF
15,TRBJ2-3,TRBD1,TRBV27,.,TGTGCCAGCGTGCCCGCGGGACAGGGTACAGATACGCAGTATTTT,CASVPAGQGTDTQYF